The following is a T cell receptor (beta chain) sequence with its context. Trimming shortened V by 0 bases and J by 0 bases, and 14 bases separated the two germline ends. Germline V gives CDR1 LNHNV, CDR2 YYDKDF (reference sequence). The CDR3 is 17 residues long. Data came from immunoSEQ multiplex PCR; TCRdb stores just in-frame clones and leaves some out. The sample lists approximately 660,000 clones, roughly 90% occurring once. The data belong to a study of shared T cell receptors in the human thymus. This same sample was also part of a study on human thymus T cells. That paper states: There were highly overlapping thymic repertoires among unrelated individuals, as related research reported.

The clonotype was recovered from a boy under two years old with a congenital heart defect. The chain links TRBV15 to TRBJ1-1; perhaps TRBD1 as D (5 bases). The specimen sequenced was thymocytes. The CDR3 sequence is CATSRDKQGSVNTEAFF. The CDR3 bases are TGTGCCACCAGCAGAGATAAGCAGGGTTCGGTGAACACTGAAGCTTTCTTT.